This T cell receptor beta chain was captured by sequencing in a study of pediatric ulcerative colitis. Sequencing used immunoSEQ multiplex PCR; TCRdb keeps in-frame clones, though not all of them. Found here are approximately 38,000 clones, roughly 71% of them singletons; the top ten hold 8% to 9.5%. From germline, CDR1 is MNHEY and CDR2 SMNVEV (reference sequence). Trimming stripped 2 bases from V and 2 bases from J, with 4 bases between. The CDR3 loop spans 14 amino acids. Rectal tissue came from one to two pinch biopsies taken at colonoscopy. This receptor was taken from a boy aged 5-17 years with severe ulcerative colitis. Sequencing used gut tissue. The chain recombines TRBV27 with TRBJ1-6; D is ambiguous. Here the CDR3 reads CASSLGTYNSPLHF. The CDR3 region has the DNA TGTGCCAGCAGTTTAGGGACCTATAATTCACCCCTCCACTTT.